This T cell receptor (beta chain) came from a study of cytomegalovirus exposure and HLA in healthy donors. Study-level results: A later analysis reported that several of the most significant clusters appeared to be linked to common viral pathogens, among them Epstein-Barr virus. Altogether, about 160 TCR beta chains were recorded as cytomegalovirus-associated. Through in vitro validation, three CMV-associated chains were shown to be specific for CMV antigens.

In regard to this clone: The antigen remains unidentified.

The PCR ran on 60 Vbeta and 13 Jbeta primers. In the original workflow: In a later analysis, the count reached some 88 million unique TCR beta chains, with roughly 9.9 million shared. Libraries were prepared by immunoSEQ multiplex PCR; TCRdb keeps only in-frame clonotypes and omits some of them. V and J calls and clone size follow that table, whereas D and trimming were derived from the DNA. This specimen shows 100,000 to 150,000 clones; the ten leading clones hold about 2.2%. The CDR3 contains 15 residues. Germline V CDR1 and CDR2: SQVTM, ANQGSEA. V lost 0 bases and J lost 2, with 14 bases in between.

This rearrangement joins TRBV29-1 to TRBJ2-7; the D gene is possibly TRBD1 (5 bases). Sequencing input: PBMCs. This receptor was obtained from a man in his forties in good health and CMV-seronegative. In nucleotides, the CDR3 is TGCAGCGTTGAAGATGGGGCAGGCAACACCTACGAGCAGTACTTC. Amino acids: CSVEDGAGNTYEQYF.